This is a list of T cell receptor beta chains from one sample in a study of Ad26.COV2.S vaccination and SARS-CoV-2 variants. Profiled with immunoSEQ multiplex PCR; TCRdb holds only in-frame clones, not every one. The repertoire holds about 250,000 clones, with more than 75% as singletons. The input for sequencing was peripheral blood, taken in a trial of Ad26.COV2.S vaccine versus placebo. The receptors shown here come from a person aged 18 to 59 who received the Ad26.COV2.S COVID-19 vaccine or a placebo. Both conserved end residues are trimmed from each CDR3. Fields, in order: CDR3 length, J gene, V gene, CDR3 protein.

len: 14
j_gene: TRBJ2-6
v_gene: TRBV2
CDR3aa: ASSQVTGAGANVLT

len: 13
j_gene: TRBJ2-5
v_gene: TRBV5-1
CDR3aa: ASSSQGRGQETQY

len: 12
j_gene: TRBJ1-5
v_gene: TRBV6-2/TRBV6-3
CDR3aa: ASSDGGGGQPQH

len: 13
j_gene: TRBJ2-3
v_gene: TRBV27
CDR3aa: ASSFYRGPTDTQY

len: 14
j_gene: TRBJ2-3
v_gene: TRBV5-4
CDR3aa: ASSLGGGARLDTQY

len: 16
j_gene: TRBJ2-3
v_gene: TRBV9
CDR3aa: ASSIHREGEASTDTQY

len: 13
j_gene: TRBJ2-2
v_gene: TRBV6-5
CDR3aa: ASSTNSHPAGELF

len: 13
j_gene: TRBJ2-1
v_gene: TRBV19
CDR3aa: ASSERASSYNEQF

len: 11
j_gene: TRBJ2-1
v_gene: TRBV6-4
CDR3aa: ASSEKDGNEQF

len: 13
j_gene: TRBJ2-2
v_gene: TRBV5-1
CDR3aa: ASSLEGYQPGELF

len: 13
j_gene: TRBJ1-5
v_gene: TRBV4-1
CDR3aa: ASSQESGSNQPQH

len: 13
j_gene: TRBJ2-7
v_gene: TRBV5-1
CDR3aa: ASSLGQGISYEQY

len: 12
j_gene: TRBJ1-4
v_gene: TRBV9
CDR3aa: ASSDGQGIEKLF

len: 12
j_gene: TRBJ2-7
v_gene: TRBV5-8
CDR3aa: ASSLGGVSYEQY

len: 13
j_gene: TRBJ2-3
v_gene: TRBV7-8
CDR3aa: ASSLGGTTTDTQY

len: 13
j_gene: TRBJ2-7
v_gene: TRBV24-1
CDR3aa: ATSDRDRGLSEQY

len: 15
j_gene: TRBJ1-2
v_gene: TRBV9
CDR3aa: ASSVGGGGATIYGYT

len: 11
j_gene: TRBJ1-1
v_gene: TRBV5-1
CDR3aa: ASSPEGRREAF